This note documents a single T cell receptor (beta chain) sequence. The antigen remains undetermined. This entry is derived from a study of OX40 agonist ivuxolimab in advanced cancers. General study results and limits: In general, CD8+ T cells held more expanded clones than CD4+ did, on average. Expanded peripheral T cell antigen specificity was not determined.

This table comes from immunoSEQ multiplex PCR, and its TCRdb copy is limited to in-frame clones, with some not included. The sample lists about 81,000 clones, 88% occurring once. The CDR3 spans 13 residues. The V end lost 3 bases, the J end lost 4 bases, and 9 bases lay between the germline ends. Germline CDR1 and CDR2: SGHNT and YENEEA. V gene TRBV11-3 combines with J gene TRBJ1-1; no reliable D call. Sample: CD4+ or CD8+ T cells sorted from blood, taken in a trial of the OX40 agonist ivuxolimab. This clonotype was obtained from an adult with an advanced solid tumor such as melanoma, head and neck, liver or kidney cancer. CDR3 nucleotide sequence: TGTGCCAGCAGCTTGGCCGCTTTCACTGAAGCTTTCTTT. Residues: CASSLAAFTEAFF. The whole variable domain, remainder taken from reference TRBV11-3 and TRBJ1-1, is EAGVVQSPRYKIIEKKQPVAFWCNPISGHNTLYWYLQNLGQGPELLIRYENEEAVDDSQLPKDRFSAERLKGVDSTLKIQPAELGDSAVYLCASSLAAFTEAFFGQGTRLTVV.